The source of this T cell receptor (beta chain) is a study of cytomegalovirus exposure and HLA in healthy donors. Comments on this clone: What it binds is unknown.

Study results and caveats: Cytomegalovirus-associated status was assigned to about 160 TCR beta chains. High sensitivity and specificity were reportedly achieved when the classifier diagnosed cytomegalovirus status. Most TCR sequences were uncommon, yet certain public TCRs appeared in many donors.

Sequencing was performed with immunoSEQ multiplex PCR; in TCRdb, only in-frame clones are kept and a portion is missing. Of under 250,000 clones listed, about nine tenths are singletons. The source of this sequence is a young woman in good health and CMV-seropositive. The sequenced material came from PBMCs.

CDR3 DNA sequence: TGTGCCAGCAGCGAAGGGACAGGGTCTACGCAGTATTTT. Amino acids: CASSEGTGSTQYF. The genes are TRBV5-4 and TRBJ2-3, with 9 positions matching TRBD1. There are 13 residues in the CDR3. Germline CDR1 SGHNT, CDR2 YYREEE (reference sequence). J was trimmed by 8 bases and V by 4 bases; bases with no gene match: 5.